This T cell receptor beta chain was observed in a study of blood T cell repertoires in COVID-19 (TCRdb year 2020). Concerning the study at large: Collaborator samples came from the United States, Italy and Spain and covered acute and convalescent phases of COVID-19. The material from the prospective study consisted of cDNA or gDNA derived from T cells, B-cell-depleted T cells, or PBMCs. Deeply sampled blood TCRbeta repertoires from subjects exposed to, actively infected with, or recovered from COVID-19 were included in the dataset. The repertoires were released in a freely available public database meant as a resource for research on the immune response to SARS-CoV-2. Samples came from the ongoing ImmuneRACE study (first 160 participants) plus 1,254 subjects from 6 global collaborators. Nearly every sample came with metadata listing a de-identified subject ID, COVID-19 status, age in years and sex. HLA class I and class II types, where available, came from metadata supplied by the sample provider rather than from assay-based typing. The research as a whole found: The quantity of clinical and demographic metadata differed by source and by participant and was supplied without curation.

The V and J ends are trimmed by 6 bases and 7 bases, leaving 12 bases between them. The CDR3 covers 11 residues, taking in both the cysteine and the phenylalanine. The DNA shown is the 33-base CDR3, in frame from base 1. The germline V gene (reference sequence) provides CDR1 DFQATT and CDR2 SNEGSKA. One collaborating source in Seattle enrolled patients during active infection and followed them longitudinally through the course of disease. Collaborating institutions collected whole blood in K2EDTA tubes following their own protocols. For TCRbeta analysis, collaborators shipped samples in one of three forms: frozen whole blood, isolated PBMCs, or DNA extracted from either of those sample types. A word on this clone: The clone's antigen remains unknown. The input lacks base qualities; no much larger clone sits a single base away.

TCRbeta CDR3 regions were amplified from genomic DNA using the immunoSEQ Assay, a bias-controlled multiplex PCR. The authors processed their data as follows. Within the assay, amplification of reference gene primers was used to estimate how many nucleated cells each sample contained. To quantify the absolute abundance of each unique TCRbeta CDR3 rearrangement, sequence reads were collapsed and filtered. For each sample, productive Simpson clonality was calculated as the square root of Simpson's diversity index across productive rearrangements. This immuneACCESS table, as held by TCRdb, lists in-frame sequences with V and J called but not all clones. Of the missing ones, under half trace to an unresolved V gene in checked studies; the others have no known cause. V and J calls and clone size are given by that table; D and trimming were obtained from the DNA. The sample table shows roughly 570,000 clones, and roughly 91% are seen once. The ten largest clones take up roughly 7.4% of the sample.

The rearrangement joined TRBV20-1 to TRBJ1-1; TRBD1 might be the D gene, on 6 matching bases. The sample consisted of peripheral blood. This TCR was sampled from a woman between 45 and 60 years old with COVID-19, enrolled during active disease. The CDR3 sequence is CSANDRFEAFF. The DNA sequence is given as TGCAGTGCCAACGACAGGTTTGAAGCTTTCTTT.